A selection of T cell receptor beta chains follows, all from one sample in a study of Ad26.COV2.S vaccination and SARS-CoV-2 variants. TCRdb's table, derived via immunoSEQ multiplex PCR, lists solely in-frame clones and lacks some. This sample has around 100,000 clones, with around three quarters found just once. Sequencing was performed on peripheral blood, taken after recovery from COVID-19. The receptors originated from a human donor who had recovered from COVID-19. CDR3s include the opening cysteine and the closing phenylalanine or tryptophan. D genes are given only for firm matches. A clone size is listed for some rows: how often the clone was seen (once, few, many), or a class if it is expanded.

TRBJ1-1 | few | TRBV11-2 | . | CASSLDRGGFTEAFF | TGTGCCAGCAGCTTAGACCGCGGGGGCTTCACTGAAGCTTTCTTT
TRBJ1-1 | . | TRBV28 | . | CASSWGGTEAFF | TGTGCCAGCAGCTGGGGGGGCACTGAAGCTTTCTTT
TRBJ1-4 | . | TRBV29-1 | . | CSASENRANEKLFF | TGCAGCGCTTCGGAGAACAGGGCTAATGAAAAACTGTTTTTT
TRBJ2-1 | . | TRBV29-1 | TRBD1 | CSVGRQGHEQFF | TGCAGCGTTGGCAGACAGGGCCATGAGCAGTTCTTC
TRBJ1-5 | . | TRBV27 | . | CASKASGDQPQHF | TGTGCCAGCAAGGCCTCGGGGGATCAGCCCCAGCATTTT
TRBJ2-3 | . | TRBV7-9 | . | CASSLATVETDTQYF | TGTGCCAGCAGCTTAGCCACAGTTGAGACAGATACGCAGTATTTT
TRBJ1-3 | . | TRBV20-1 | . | CSASWGGSGNTIYF | TGCAGTGCTAGTTGGGGAGGCTCTGGAAACACCATATATTTT
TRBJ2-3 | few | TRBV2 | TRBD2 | CASGLAPFSTDTQYF | TGTGCCAGTGGACTAGCCCCGTTTAGTACAGATACGCAGTATTTT
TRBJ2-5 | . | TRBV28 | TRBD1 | CASRNRDRQETQYF | TGTGCCAGCAGGAACCGGGACAGACAAGAGACCCAGTACTTC
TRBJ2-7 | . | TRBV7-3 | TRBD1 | CASSSSPNRGRAEQYF | TGTGCCAGCAGCTCTTCTCCAAACAGGGGGCGTGCCGAGCAGTACTTC
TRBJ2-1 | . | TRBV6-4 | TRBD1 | CASSPSGTGGARFF | TGTGCCAGCAGTCCTTCCGGGACAGGGGGCGCCCGGTTCTTC
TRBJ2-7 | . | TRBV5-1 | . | CASSYGQTYEQYF | TGCGCCAGCAGCTACGGGCAAACCTACGAGCAGTACTTC
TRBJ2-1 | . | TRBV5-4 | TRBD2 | CASRRNPGLAGFNEQFF | TGTGCCAGCCGACGAAACCCGGGACTAGCGGGGTTCAATGAGCAGTTCTTC
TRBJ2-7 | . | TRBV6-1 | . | CASSEFRATYEQYF | TGTGCCAGCAGTGAATTTAGGGCGACCTACGAGCAGTACTTC
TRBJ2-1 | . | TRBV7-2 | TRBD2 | CATSRLAGAVNEQFF | TGTGCCACATCCCGACTAGCGGGGGCGGTCAATGAGCAGTTCTTC
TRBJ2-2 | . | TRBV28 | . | CASSLTNTGELFF | TGTGCCAGCAGTTTAACCAACACCGGGGAGCTGTTTTTT
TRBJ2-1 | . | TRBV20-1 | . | CSAGYNEQFF | TGCAGTGCCGGGTACAATGAGCAGTTCTTC
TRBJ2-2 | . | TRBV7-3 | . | CASSSWTGGELFF | TGTGCCAGCAGCTCCTGGACGGGCGGGGAGCTGTTTTTT
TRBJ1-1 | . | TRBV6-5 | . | CASSEIILNTEAFF | TGTGCCAGCAGCGAGATTATACTGAACACTGAAGCTTTCTTT
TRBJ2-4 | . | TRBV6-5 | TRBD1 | CAGQGEDIQYF | TGTGCCGGACAGGGGGAGGACATTCAGTACTTC
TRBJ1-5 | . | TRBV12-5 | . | CASGLTLPRENQPQHF | TGTGCTAGTGGTTTAACATTGCCGAGGGAAAATCAGCCCCAGCATTTT
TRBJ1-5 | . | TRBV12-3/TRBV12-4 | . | CASSLGVNQPQHF | TGTGCCAGCAGTTTAGGCGTAAATCAGCCCCAGCATTTT
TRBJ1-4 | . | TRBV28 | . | CASSFIYPNEKLFF | TGTGCCAGCAGTTTTATATATCCTAATGAAAAACTGTTTTTT
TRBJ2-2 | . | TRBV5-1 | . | CASSGAASGAGELFF | TGCGCCAGCAGCGGGGCCGCGTCCGGCGCCGGGGAGCTGTTTTTT